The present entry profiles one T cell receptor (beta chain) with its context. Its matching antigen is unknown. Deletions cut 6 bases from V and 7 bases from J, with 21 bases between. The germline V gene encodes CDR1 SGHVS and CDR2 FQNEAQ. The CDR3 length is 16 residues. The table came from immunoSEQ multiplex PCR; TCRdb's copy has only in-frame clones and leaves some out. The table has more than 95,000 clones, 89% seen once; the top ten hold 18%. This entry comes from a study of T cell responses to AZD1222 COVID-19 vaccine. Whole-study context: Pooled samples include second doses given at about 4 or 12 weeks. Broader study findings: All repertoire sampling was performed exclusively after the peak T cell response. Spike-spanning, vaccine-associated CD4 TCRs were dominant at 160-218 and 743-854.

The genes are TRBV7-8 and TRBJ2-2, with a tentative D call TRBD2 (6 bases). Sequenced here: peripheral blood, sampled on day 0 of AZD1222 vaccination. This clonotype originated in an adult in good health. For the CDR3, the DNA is TGTGCCAGCAGAAGACTAGTGGGGACCTTGGGCGGGGAGCTGTTTTTT. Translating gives CASRRLVGTLGGELFF.